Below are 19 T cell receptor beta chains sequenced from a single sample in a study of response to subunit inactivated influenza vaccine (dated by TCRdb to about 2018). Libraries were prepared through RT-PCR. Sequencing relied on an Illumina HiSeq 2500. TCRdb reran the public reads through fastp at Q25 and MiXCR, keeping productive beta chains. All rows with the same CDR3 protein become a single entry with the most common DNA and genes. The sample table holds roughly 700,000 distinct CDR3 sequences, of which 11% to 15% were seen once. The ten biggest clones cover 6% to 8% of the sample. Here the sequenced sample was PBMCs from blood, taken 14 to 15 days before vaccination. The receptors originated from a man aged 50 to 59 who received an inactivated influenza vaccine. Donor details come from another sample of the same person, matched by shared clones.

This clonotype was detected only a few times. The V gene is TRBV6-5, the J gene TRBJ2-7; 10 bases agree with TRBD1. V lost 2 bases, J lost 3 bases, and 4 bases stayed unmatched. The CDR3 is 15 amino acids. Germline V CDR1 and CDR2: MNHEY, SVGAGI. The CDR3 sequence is CASSYRDRGLYEQYF. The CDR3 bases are TGTGCCAGCAGTTACCGGGACAGGGGACTCTACGAGCAGTACTTC.

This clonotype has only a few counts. DNA of the CDR3: TGCGCCAGCAGCCCGCGGACGGGGAGGACTTCACCCCTCCACTTT. This codes for CASSPRTGRTSPLHF. The rearrangement uses TRBV5-1 and TRBJ1-6; no clear D. Looked up from germline, CDR1 is SGHRS and CDR2 is YFSETQ. The CDR3 contains 15 residues. V lost 4 bases to trimming and J lost 9 bases, with 17 bases between them.

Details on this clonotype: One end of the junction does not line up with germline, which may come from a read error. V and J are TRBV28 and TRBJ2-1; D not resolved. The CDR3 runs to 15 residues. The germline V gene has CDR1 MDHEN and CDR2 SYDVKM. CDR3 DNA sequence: TGTGCCAGCAGTGGAGCAGAGAGCTCCTACATTGAGCAGTTCTTC. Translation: CASSGAESSYIEQFF.

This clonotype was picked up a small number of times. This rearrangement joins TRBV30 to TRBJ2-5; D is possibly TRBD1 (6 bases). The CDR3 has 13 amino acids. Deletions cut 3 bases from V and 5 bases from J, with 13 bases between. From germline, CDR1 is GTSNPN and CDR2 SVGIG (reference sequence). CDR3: CAWRETGRETQYF. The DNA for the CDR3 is TGTGCCTGGAGGGAAACAGGGCGGGAGACCCAGTACTTC.

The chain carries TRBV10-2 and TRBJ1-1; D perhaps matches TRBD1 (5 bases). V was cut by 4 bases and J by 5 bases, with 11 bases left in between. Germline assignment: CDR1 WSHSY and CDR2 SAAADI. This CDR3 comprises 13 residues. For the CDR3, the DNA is TGCGCCAGCAGTGCGGGGGAGGGGACTGAAGCTTTCTTT. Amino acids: CASSAGEGTEAFF.

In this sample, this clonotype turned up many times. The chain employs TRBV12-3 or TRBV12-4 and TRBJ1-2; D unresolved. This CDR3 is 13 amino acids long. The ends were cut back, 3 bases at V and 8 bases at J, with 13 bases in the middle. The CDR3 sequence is CASSLVKGGGYTF. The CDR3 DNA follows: TGTGCCAGCAGTTTGGTTAAAGGAGGGGGCTACACCTTC.

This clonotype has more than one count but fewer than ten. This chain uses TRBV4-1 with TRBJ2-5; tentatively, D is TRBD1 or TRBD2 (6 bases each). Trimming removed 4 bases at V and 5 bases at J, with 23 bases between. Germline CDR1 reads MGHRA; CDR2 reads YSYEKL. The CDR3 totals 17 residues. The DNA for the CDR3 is TGCGCCAGCAGCCCTAGGAGGAGGGACACCCGCACGGAGACCCAGTACTTC. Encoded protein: CASSPRRRDTRTETQYF.

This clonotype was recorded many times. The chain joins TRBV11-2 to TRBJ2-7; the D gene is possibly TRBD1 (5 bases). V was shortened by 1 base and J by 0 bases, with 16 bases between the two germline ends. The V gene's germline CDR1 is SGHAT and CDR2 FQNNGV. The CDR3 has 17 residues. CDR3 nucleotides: TGTGCCAGCAGCTTAGTTTATTATCCAGGGTCCTCCTACGAGCAGTACTTC. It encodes CASSLVYYPGSSYEQYF.

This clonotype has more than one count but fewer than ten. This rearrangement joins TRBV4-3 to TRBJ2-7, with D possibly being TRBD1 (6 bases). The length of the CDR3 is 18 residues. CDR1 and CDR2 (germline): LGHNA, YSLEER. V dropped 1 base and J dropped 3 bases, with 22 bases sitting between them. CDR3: CASSQGRVGRGIGYEQYF. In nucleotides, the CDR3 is TGCGCCAGCAGCCAAGGTCGGGTGGGCAGGGGAATCGGCTACGAGCAGTACTTC.

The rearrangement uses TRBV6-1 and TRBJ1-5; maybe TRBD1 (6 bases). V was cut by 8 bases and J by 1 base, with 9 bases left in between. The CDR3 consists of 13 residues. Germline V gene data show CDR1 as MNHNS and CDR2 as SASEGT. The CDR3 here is CASLGQSNQPQHF. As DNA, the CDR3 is TGTGCCAGCTTAGGACAGAGCAATCAGCCCCAGCATTTT.

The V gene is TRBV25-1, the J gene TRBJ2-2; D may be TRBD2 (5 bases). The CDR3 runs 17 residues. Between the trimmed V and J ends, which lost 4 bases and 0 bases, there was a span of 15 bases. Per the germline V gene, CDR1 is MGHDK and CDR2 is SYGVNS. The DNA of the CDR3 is TGTGCCAGCAGTGTTCACGAGCGGACCTCGAACACCGGGGAGCTGTTTTTT. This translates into CASSVHERTSNTGELFF. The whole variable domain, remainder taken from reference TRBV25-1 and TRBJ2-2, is EADIYQTPRYLVIGTGKKITLECSQTMGHDKMYWYQQDPGMELHLIHYSYGVNSTEKGDLSSESTVSRIRTEHFPLTLESARPSHTSQYLCASSVHERTSNTGELFFGEGSRLTVL.

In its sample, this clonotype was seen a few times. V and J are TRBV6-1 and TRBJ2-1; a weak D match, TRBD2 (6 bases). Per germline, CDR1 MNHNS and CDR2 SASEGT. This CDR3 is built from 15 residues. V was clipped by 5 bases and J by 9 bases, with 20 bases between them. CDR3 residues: CASSPGTGHVVEQFF. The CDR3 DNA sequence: TGTGCCAGCAGTCCCGGGACTGGGCACGTTGTTGAGCAGTTCTTC.

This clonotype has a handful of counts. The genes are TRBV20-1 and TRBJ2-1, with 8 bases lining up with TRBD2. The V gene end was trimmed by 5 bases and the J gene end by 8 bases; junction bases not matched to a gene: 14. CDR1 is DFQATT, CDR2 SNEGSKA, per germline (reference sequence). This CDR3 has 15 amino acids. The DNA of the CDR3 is TGCAGTGCTTGTCGAGCAGCGGGAGTTAGCGATGAGCAGTTCTTC. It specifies CSACRAAGVSDEQFF.

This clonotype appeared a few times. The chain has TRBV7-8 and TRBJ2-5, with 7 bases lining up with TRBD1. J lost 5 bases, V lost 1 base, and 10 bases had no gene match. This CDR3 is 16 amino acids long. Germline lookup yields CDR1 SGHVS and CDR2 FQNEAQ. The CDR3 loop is CASSLVGTAGSETQYF. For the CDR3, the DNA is TGTGCCAGCAGCTTAGTAGGGACAGCCGGCTCGGAGACCCAGTACTTC.

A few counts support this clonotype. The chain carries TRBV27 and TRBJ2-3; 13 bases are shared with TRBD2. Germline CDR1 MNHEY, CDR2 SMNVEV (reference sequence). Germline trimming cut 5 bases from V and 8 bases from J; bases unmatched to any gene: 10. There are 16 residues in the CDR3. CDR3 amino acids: CASSPQLAGGPGTQYF. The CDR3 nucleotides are TGTGCCAGCAGTCCTCAACTAGCGGGAGGGCCGGGTACGCAGTATTTT.

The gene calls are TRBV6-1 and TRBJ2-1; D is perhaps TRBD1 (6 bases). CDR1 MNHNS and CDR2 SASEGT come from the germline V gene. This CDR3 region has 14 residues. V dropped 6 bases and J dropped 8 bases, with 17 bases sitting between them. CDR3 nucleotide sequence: TGTGCCAGCAGGCACGTGACAGGTCAGGATGAGCAGTTCTTC. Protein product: CASRHVTGQDEQFF.

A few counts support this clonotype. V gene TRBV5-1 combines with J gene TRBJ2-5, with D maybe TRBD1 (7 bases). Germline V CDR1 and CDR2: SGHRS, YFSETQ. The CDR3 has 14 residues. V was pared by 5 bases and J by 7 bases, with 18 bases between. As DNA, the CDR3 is TGCGCCAGCAGGCTCACAGGGGACTGGGGGACCCAGTACTTC. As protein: CASRLTGDWGTQYF.

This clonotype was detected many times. The CDR3 sequence is CAISNDRASQPQHF. The CDR3 DNA reads as TGTGCCATCAGCAATGACAGGGCTAGTCAGCCCCAGCATTTT. The V and J genes are TRBV10-3 and TRBJ1-5; 7 nucleotides match TRBD1. CDR3 size: 14 residues. J lost 6 bases, V lost 6 bases, and 8 bases had no gene match. Per the germline V gene, CDR1 is ENHRY and CDR2 is SYGVKD.

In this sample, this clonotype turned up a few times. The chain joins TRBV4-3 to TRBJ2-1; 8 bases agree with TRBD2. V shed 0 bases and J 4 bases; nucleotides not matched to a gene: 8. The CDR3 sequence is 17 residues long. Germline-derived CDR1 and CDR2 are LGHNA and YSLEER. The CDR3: CASSQEVGTSGYNEQFF. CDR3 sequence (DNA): TGCGCCAGCAGCCAAGAAGTCGGCACTAGCGGATACAATGAGCAGTTCTTC.